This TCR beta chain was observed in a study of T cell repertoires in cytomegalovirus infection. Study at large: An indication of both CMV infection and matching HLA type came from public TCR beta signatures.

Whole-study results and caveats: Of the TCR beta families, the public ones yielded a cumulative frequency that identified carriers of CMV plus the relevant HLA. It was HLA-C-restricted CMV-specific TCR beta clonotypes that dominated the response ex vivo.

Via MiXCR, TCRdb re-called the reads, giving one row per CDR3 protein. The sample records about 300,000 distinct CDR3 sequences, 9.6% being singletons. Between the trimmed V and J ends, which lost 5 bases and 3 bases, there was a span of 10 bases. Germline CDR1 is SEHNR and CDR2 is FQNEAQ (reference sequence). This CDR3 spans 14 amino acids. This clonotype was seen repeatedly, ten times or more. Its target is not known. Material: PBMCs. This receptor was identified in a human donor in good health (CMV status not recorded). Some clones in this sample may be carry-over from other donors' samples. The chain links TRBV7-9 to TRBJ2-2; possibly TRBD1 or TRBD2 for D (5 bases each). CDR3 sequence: CASSRETDTGELFF. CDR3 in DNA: TGTGCCAGCAGCAGGGAGACAGACACCGGGGAGCTGTTTTTT.